The 26 T cell receptor beta chains below were found in one sample sequenced in a study of spatial heterogeneity in lung cancer. TCRdb reprocessed the 5' RACE reads with MiXCR, giving one entry per CDR3 protein. The repertoire consists of 6,000 to 8,000 distinct CDR3 sequences, with 5% to 7% occurring once and the leading ten covering around 10%. Sample time point: sample taken at primary tumor resection. Whole RNA came from tumor, nontumor lung or frozen PBMC and was sequenced without being sorted. The specimen was normal lung tissue next to the tumor, collected at surgery. The source is a female donor with early-stage non-small cell lung cancer.

This clonotype came up many times. Because the library targeted alpha chains, this beta chain is an off-target read whose size means little. This chain uses TRBV28 with TRBJ1-6; D is unresolved. CDR1 is MDHEN, CDR2 SYDVKM, per germline. This CDR3 has 16 residues. The V end was cut by 3 bases, the J end by 0 bases, with 9 bases between. The CDR3 loop is CASSLRGSSYNSPLHF. The DNA of the CDR3 is TGTGCCAGCAGTTTGAGAGGGAGCTCCTATAATTCACCCCTCCACTTT.

Sample share makes this clonotype medium-sized. This beta chain is off target for a library built for alpha chains, so its abundance means little. This rearrangement joins TRBV27 to TRBJ2-7; 7 bases fit TRBD1. This CDR3 has 14 amino acids. The germline V gene has CDR1 MNHEY and CDR2 SMNVEV (reference sequence). V gave up 5 bases and J gave up 3 bases; unmatched junction bases: 7. The CDR3 sequence is CASSLTGQSYEQYF. The CDR3 DNA sequence: TGTGCCAGCAGTCTAACGGGACAGAGCTACGAGCAGTACTTC.

Judged by abundance, this clonotype is medium-sized. Found in a library prepared for alpha chains, this beta chain is an off-target read, and its abundance has little meaning. V usage is TRBV29-1 and J usage is TRBJ2-7; D is uncertain. V lost 1 base to trimming and J lost 1 base, with 5 bases between them. Germline lookup yields CDR1 SQVTM and CDR2 ANQGSEA. The CDR3 spans 12 residues. This CDR3 is CSVEGISYEQYF. The CDR3 bases are TGCAGCGTTGAAGGGATATCCTACGAGCAGTACTTC.

This clonotype was recorded at least ten times. This beta chain slipped into a library made for alpha chains as a stray read, so its size is not meaningful. V is TRBV28 and J is TRBJ2-4, with D perhaps matching TRBD2 (6 bases). The CDR3 is 14 amino acids. CDR1 is MDHEN and CDR2 is SYDVKM in the germline V gene. V was clipped by 2 bases and J by 12 bases, with 17 bases between them. CDR3 loop: CASSLSPLTGDQYF. CDR3 DNA sequence: TGTGCCAGCAGTTTAAGTCCTCTAACGGGAGATCAGTACTTC.

This clonotype is medium-sized within its sample. This beta chain appears as a stray read in a library generated for alpha chains; its size is not informative. This CDR3 reads CSPDRNYGYTF. DNA of the CDR3: TGCAGTCCAGACAGAAACTATGGCTACACCTTC. The chain joins TRBV20-1 to TRBJ1-2, with D tentatively TRBD1 (5 bases). The CDR3 loop spans 11 amino acids. V lost 8 bases and J lost 2, with 9 bases in between. Germline CDR1 DFQATT, CDR2 SNEGSKA (reference sequence).

In this sample, this clonotype is medium-sized. The library was built for alpha chains, so this beta chain is an off-target read and its size means little. The chain carries TRBV2 and TRBJ2-7; TRBD2 aligns across 7 bases. CDR1 is SNHLY, CDR2 FYNNEI, per germline. This CDR3 spans 12 amino acids. Trimming at V came to 6 bases and at J to 6 bases, leaving 5 bases not matched to a gene. CDR3 coding DNA: TGTGCCAGCAGAGACGCGGGGGTCGAGCAGTACTTC. This codes for CASRDAGVEQYF.

This clonotype is categorized as medium-sized. For a library built for alpha chains, this beta chain is a stray read; little rests on its size. Written as DNA, the CDR3 is TGTGCCAGCACGACTAGCGGGAGTATCTACGAGCAGTACTTC. Translating gives CASTTSGSIYEQYF. This chain joins TRBV5-6 and TRBJ2-7; 12 nucleotides match TRBD2. This CDR3 contains 14 residues. The germline gives CDR1 SGHDT, CDR2 YYEEEE. Unmatched junction bases numbered 4, after V lost 6 bases and J lost 3 bases. The full variable domain, completed using reference TRBV5-6 and TRBJ2-7, is DAGVTQSPTHLIKTRGQQVTLRCSPKSGHDTVSWYQQALGQGPQFIFQYYEEEERQRGNFPDRFSGHQFPNYSSELNVNALLLGDSALYLCASTTSGSIYEQYFGPGTRLTVT.

As concerns this clonotype: As an off-target read in a library built for alpha chains, this beta chain has a frequency of little significance. The chain uses TRBV11-2 and TRBJ1-2; D is possibly TRBD1 (5 bases). Germline assignment: CDR1 SGHAT and CDR2 FQNNGV. The CDR3 extends over 14 amino acids. With 3 bases removed from V and 6 bases from J, the gap between germline ends came to 14 bases. Here the CDR3 DNA reads TGTGCCAGCAGCTTGTTCGCAGGGCGGGATGGCTACACCTTC. Translating it yields CASSLFAGRDGYTF.

In this sample, this clonotype turned up many times. This beta chain was picked up by a library intended for alpha chains and is off target, so its count carries little meaning. The chain carries TRBV7-2 and TRBJ2-7, with D possibly being TRBD1 or TRBD2 (5 bases each). The germline V gene has CDR1 SGHTA and CDR2 FQGNSA. This CDR3 is 13 amino acids long. V shed 5 bases and J shed 6 bases, with 14 bases lying between them. CDR3 sequence reads: CASSQRRGPEQYF. The CDR3 nucleotides are TGTGCCAGCAGCCAACGTAGGGGACCCGAGCAGTACTTC.

In this sample, this clonotype turned up many times. Since the library was made to target alpha chains, this beta chain is a stray read and its abundance is not meaningful. The chain uses TRBV18 and TRBJ2-1, with D maybe TRBD1 (6 bases). The CDR3 is made up of 15 amino acids. Germline loops: CDR1 KGHSH, CDR2 LQKENI. The germline V and J ends were trimmed by 2 bases and 9 bases, with 17 bases remaining between them. The CDR3 spells CASSPIEQQGSEQFF. The CDR3 DNA sequence: TGTGCCAGCTCACCAATAGAACAACAGGGAAGTGAGCAGTTCTTC.

Note on this clonotype: The library was built for alpha chains, so this beta chain is an off-target read and its size means little. The V gene is TRBV5-5, the J gene TRBJ1-1, with D maybe TRBD1 (6 bases). Germline CDR1 SGHKS, CDR2 YYEKEE (reference sequence). The V end was cut by 4 bases, the J end by 8 bases, with 18 bases between. This CDR3 has 14 residues. CDR3 DNA sequence: TGTGCCAGCAGCCCCCAGCTGGACAGCATAGAAGCTTTCTTT. It translates to CASSPQLDSIEAFF.

A few counts support this clonotype. This beta chain is off target for a library built for alpha chains, so its abundance means little. The V gene is TRBV7-9, the J gene TRBJ1-4, with TRBD1 as a possible D gene (5 bases). The CDR3 length is 15 residues. The V end was cut by 0 bases, the J end by 8 bases, with 13 bases between. Germline CDR1 reads SEHNR; CDR2 reads FQNEAQ (reference sequence). The CDR3: CASSLARDFREKLFF. The CDR3 nucleotides read TGTGCCAGCAGCTTAGCAAGGGACTTTCGGGAAAAACTGTTTTTT.

This clonotype was recorded at least ten times. One end of the junction does not line up with germline, which may come from a read error. This beta chain is a stray sequence in a library constructed for alpha chains; its clone size is not meaningful. The chain links TRBV6-1 to TRBJ2-5, with no clear D. The CDR3 totals 10 residues. Germline V CDR1 and CDR2: MNHNS, SASEGT. CDR3: CASREETQYF. CDR3 sequence (DNA): TGTGCCAGCAGAGAAGAGACCCAGTACTTC.

This clonotype was seen many times. This beta chain turned up in a library designed for alpha chains; as an off-target read, its abundance says little. The CDR3 bases are TGCGCCAGCAGCGTGCAGGGGGGCAGCACAGATACGCAGTATTTT. Its protein product is CASSVQGGSTDTQYF. The J gene is TRBJ2-3, the V gene TRBV5-1; the D gene is possibly TRBD1 (7 bases). Germline loops: CDR1 SGHRS, CDR2 YFSETQ. Trimming removed 4 bases from V and 0 bases from J, with 12 bases in between. The CDR3 has 15 residues.

This clonotype was counted at least ten times. The library was designed around alpha chains, so this beta chain is a stray read whose abundance carries little weight. This chain connects TRBV10-2 to TRBJ2-2; a possible D gene is TRBD1 (6 bases). The germline CDR1 and CDR2 sequences are WSHSY and SAAADI. Trimming pared 7 bases from V and 0 bases from J, leaving 9 bases between. The CDR3 has 14 residues. CDR3 region: CASMGHTNTGELFF. The CDR3 nucleotides read TGCGCCAGCATGGGACATACGAACACCGGGGAGCTGTTTTTT.

In the case of this clonotype: This beta chain came through as a stray read in a library set up for alpha chains, and its size says little. This rearrangement joins TRBV27 to TRBJ1-1; 12 nucleotides match TRBD1. The CDR3 has 15 residues. CDR1 and CDR2 from the germline V gene are MNHEY and SMNVEV (reference sequence). The ends lost 6 bases at V and 3 bases at J; junction bases unmatched: 5. This CDR3 reads CASRGQGARDTEAFF. In DNA form, the CDR3 reads TGTGCCAGCAGGGGACAGGGGGCTAGGGACACTGAAGCTTTCTTT.

This clonotype was counted at least ten times. In a library made to pick up alpha chains, this beta chain is a stray read with a size that means little. The rearrangement links TRBV7-2 to TRBJ2-2, with 13 bases lining up with TRBD2. This CDR3 is built from 15 residues. The ends lost 5 bases at V and 5 bases at J; junction bases unmatched: 2. The germline gives CDR1 SGHTA, CDR2 FQGNSA. The CDR3 coding sequence is TGTGCCAGCAGCCCACTAGCGGGAGGGACCGGGGAGCTGTTTTTT. Translated: CASSPLAGGTGELFF.

Regarding this clonotype: This beta chain is an off-target read within a library intended for alpha chains, so its frequency means little. This sequence joins TRBV7-9 and TRBJ2-4; 7 bases fit TRBD1. The CDR3 has 14 residues. Per germline, CDR1 SEHNR and CDR2 FQNEAQ (reference sequence). Trimming at V came to 0 bases and at J to 8 bases, leaving 4 bases not matched to a gene. The CDR3 protein is CASSLAGGRDIQYF. Here the CDR3 DNA reads TGTGCCAGCAGCTTAGCAGGGGGCCGGGACATTCAGTACTTC.

This clonotype has ten or more counts. Within a library made for alpha chains, this beta chain is off target, and its count is uninformative. This chain links TRBV7-2 with TRBJ2-5, with D unclear. The CDR3 runs 13 residues. Trimming removed 4 bases from V and 2 bases from J, with 8 bases in between. In germline, CDR1 is SGHTA, CDR2 FQGNSA. Here the CDR3 DNA reads TGTGCCAGCAGCTGGGTGGAACAAGAGACCCAGTACTTC. Translating gives CASSWVEQETQYF.

This clonotype is categorized as medium-sized (0.01 to 0.1%). This beta chain is an off-target read within a library intended for alpha chains, so its frequency means little. The rearrangement uses TRBV12-3 or TRBV12-4 and TRBJ1-5, with D perhaps matching TRBD1 (6 bases). This CDR3 has 15 residues. The V end was cut by 6 bases, the J end by 9 bases, with 21 bases between. In DNA form, the CDR3 reads TGTGCCAGCAGCCAACAGGGTGGGGTCATGCGGCCCCAGCATTTT. This codes for CASSQQGGVMRPQHF.

By sample fraction, this clonotype is medium-sized. The junction departs from the called germline gene at one end, perhaps through a read error. Because the library targeted alpha chains, this beta chain is an off-target read whose size means little. This rearrangement joins TRBV7-9 to TRBJ2-6; D may be TRBD1 (6 bases). Germline V gives CDR1 SEHNR, CDR2 FQNEAQ (reference sequence). This CDR3 has 11 amino acids. DNA for the CDR3: TGTGCCAGCAGCTTAGTTCCGGACAGCCCTTTC. This sequence encodes CASSLVPDSPF.

This clonotype was seen more than once but under ten times. Since the library was made to target alpha chains, this beta chain is a stray read and its abundance is not meaningful. The rearrangement uses TRBV5-5 and TRBJ1-1, with a tentative D call TRBD1 (5 bases). With 6 bases removed from V and 5 bases from J, the gap between germline ends came to 11 bases. In germline, CDR1 is SGHKS, CDR2 YYEKEE (reference sequence). The CDR3 contains 12 residues. Here the CDR3 DNA reads TGTGCCAGCACCGGACACGGGACTGAAGCTTTCTTT. Protein sequence: CASTGHGTEAFF.

By share of the sample, this clonotype is medium-sized. Within a library made for alpha chains, this beta chain is off target, and its count is uninformative. The V gene is TRBV3-1, the J gene TRBJ2-3, with no clear D. With 4 bases removed from V and 1 base from J, the gap between germline ends came to 9 bases. The CDR3 contains 14 residues. Germline V gene data show CDR1 as LGHDT and CDR2 as YNNKEL (reference sequence). Here the CDR3 reads CASSPRSGTDTQYF. The CDR3 nucleotides are TGTGCCAGCAGCCCCCGGAGTGGCACAGATACGCAGTATTTT.

This clonotype was recorded at least ten times. This beta chain represents an off-target read in a library built for alpha chains; its size is of limited meaning. The chain is built from TRBV9 and TRBJ1-2; D is perhaps TRBD1 (6 bases). Per germline, CDR1 SGDLS and CDR2 YYNGEE. V was pared by 0 bases and J by 4 bases, with 13 bases between. The CDR3 consists of 15 residues. CDR3 region: CASSVVPQGGYGYTF. CDR3 DNA sequence: TGTGCCAGCAGCGTAGTCCCACAGGGCGGCTATGGCTACACCTTC.

This clonotype rates as medium-sized (0.01 to 0.1%). Being off target in a library aimed at alpha chains, this beta chain has a size of little meaning. The chain links TRBV7-9 to TRBJ2-7; 10 bases align to TRBD1. The germline CDR1 and CDR2 sequences are SEHNR and FQNEAQ (reference sequence). The CDR3 is 14 residues long. J gave up 7 bases and V 8 bases, and 11 bases lay outside the gene matches. The CDR3 DNA sequence: TGTGCCAGCCGACCCCGGACAGGGGGAGATGAGCAGTACTTC. Translating gives CASRPRTGGDEQYF.

This clonotype rates as medium-sized. Since it is a stray read in a library aimed at alpha chains, this beta chain has a size that is not meaningful. This chain links TRBV4-2 with TRBJ2-3; D unclear. Trimming removed 0 bases from V and 2 bases from J, with 18 bases in between. The CDR3 has 18 residues. Germline assignment: CDR1 LGHNA and CDR2 YNFKEQ. The CDR3 spells CASSQDYGRSPDTDTQYF. The DNA of the CDR3 is TGTGCCAGCAGCCAAGATTATGGGCGGAGCCCGGACACAGATACGCAGTATTTT.